There are many counts of the clone carrying this T cell receptor (beta chain). The antigen remains unidentified. This record comes from a study of regulatory T cells in long-lasting Graves disease. Findings and limits, study-wide: A limited number of samples was an acknowledged limitation.

Specified time point: newly diagnosed GD, antithyroid drugs for less than 3 months. From PBMCs, RNA was extracted and then used to make the TCR library. CDR3-region Arm-PCR and iRepertoire HTBI primers produced the TCR beta libraries. TCRdb reprocessed the multiplex PCR reads with MiXCR, giving one entry per CDR3 protein. The profile shows about 210,000 distinct CDR3 sequences, approximately 18% of them singletons. With V trimmed by 5 bases and J by 5 bases, 8 bases remained unmatched. Germline lookup yields CDR1 DFQATT and CDR2 SNEGSKA (reference sequence). This CDR3 has 14 residues. Another study also made use of these data, one on T cells in Graves' hyperthyroidism and ophthalmopathy. As that study records: Clinical symptoms, serum thyroxine and TRAb, thyroid ultrasound and orbital computed tomography were used for the diagnoses.

This chain uses TRBV20-1 with TRBJ2-5; 10 bases fit TRBD1. The input for sequencing was peripheral blood mononuclear cells (PBMCs), taken at new diagnosis, from a patient treated with antithyroid drugs. The clonotype was recovered from a woman aged 25 to 39 with Graves disease. The CDR3 region is CSAGGQGDWETQYF. The CDR3, as DNA: TGCAGTGCTGGAGGACAGGGGGATTGGGAGACCCAGTACTTC.